This record concerns one T cell receptor beta chain sequence. What it binds is unknown. The data were obtained in a study of CD8+ T cells in alopecia areata. Broader study findings: It was less clear whether patients shared TCRs than it was in mice, possibly because of HLA. Higher clonality and more expanded CD8+ clones appeared in lesional than normal scalp. Sequencing of scalp tissue also captures the resident alphabeta T cells of normal skin.

cDNA serving as the sequencing template came from extracted, reverse transcribed RNA. The assay was immunoSEQ multiplex PCR, and TCRdb's table has in-frame clones only and misses some. The sample has 95,000 to 110,000 clones, approximately 60% seen once. The CDR3 contains 14 residues. CDR1 is MGHDK and CDR2 is SYGVNS in the germline V gene. The germline V and J ends were trimmed by 1 base and 9 bases, with 10 bases remaining between them. Separation by sorting yielded CD4+ and CD8+ T cells from PBMCs. The sequenced sample was CD4+ T cells sorted from blood. The origin of this receptor is a human donor in good health. The chain carries TRBV25-1 and TRBJ1-6; D uncertain. The CDR3 DNA is TGTGCCAGCAGTGAATGGGAAGTAGGTTCACCCCTCCACTTT. Translation: CASSEWEVGSPLHF.